Following are 15 T cell receptor beta chains from one sample sequenced in a study of T cell clonotyping in hematopoietic cell transplantation. TCRdb's table, derived via immunoSEQ multiplex PCR, lists solely in-frame clones and lacks some. This sample has 7,000 or so clones, with about 89% found just once. Here the sequenced sample was PBMCs, taken 30 days after allogeneic stem cell transplant. The source is a female patient between 50 and 59 years old who had an allogeneic stem cell transplant from an unrelated donor, so the T cells may come from the graft donor. Some clones in this sample may be carry-over from other donors' samples.

The gene calls are TRBV25-1 and TRBJ2-2; D is unclear. V lost 3 bases and J lost 4, with 9 bases in between. The CDR3 extends over 14 amino acids. The germline CDR1 and CDR2 sequences are MGHDK and SYGVNS. The CDR3 DNA follows: TGTGCCAGCAGTGAGGTCGAGCTCACCGGGGAGCTGTTTTTT. Translation: CASSEVELTGELFF.

CDR3 nucleotide sequence: TGTGCCAGCAGTTCCGGGACACAAGTTAGTACAGATACGCAGTATTTT. Translating gives CASSSGTQVSTDTQYF. The chain joins TRBV27 to TRBJ2-3; tentatively, D is TRBD1 (6 bases). Germline V CDR1 and CDR2: MNHEY, SMNVEV (reference sequence). This CDR3 comprises 16 residues. V dropped 4 bases and J dropped 3 bases, with 17 bases sitting between them.

V gene TRBV7-9 combines with J gene TRBJ1-2; perhaps TRBD1 as D (6 bases). Germline V gene sequence: CDR1 SEHNR, CDR2 FQNEAQ (reference sequence). The V gene lost 5 bases and the J gene lost 6 bases, with 7 bases spanning the gap. The CDR3 totals 11 residues. This CDR3 reads CASSQGHGYTF. CDR3 in DNA: TGTGCCAGCAGCCAGGGGCATGGCTACACCTTC.

CDR3 sequence reads: CASSQMGTEAFF. The CDR3 DNA sequence: TGCGCCAGCAGCCAAATGGGGACTGAAGCTTTCTTT. This chain connects TRBV4-3 to TRBJ1-1; no definite D call. Trimming took 2 bases from V and 5 from J, leaving 6 bases between them. This CDR3 spans 12 amino acids. The V gene's germline CDR1 is LGHNA and CDR2 YSLEER.

The chain carries TRBV6-5 and TRBJ2-2; 7 bases agree with TRBD2. The germline CDR1 and CDR2 sequences are MNHEY and SVGAGI. CDR3 length equals 16 residues. J gave up 4 bases and V 1 base, and 6 bases lay outside the gene matches. The CDR3 nucleotides are TGTGCCAGCAGTTACTTAGGAACTAGCGCCACCGGGGAGCTGTTTTTT. This gives the protein CASSYLGTSATGELFF.

This sequence joins TRBV29-1 and TRBJ2-3; 8 bases line up with TRBD1. Losses at the gene ends were 8 bases for V and 6 bases for J; bases not matched to a gene: 16. The germline gives CDR1 SQVTM, CDR2 ANQGSEA. The CDR3 is made up of 15 amino acids. The CDR3 DNA sequence: TGCAGCTTCTCCGGGGACAGGACAAAGGGCGATACGCAGTATTTT. Protein sequence: CSFSGDRTKGDTQYF.

V usage is TRBV27 and J usage is TRBJ1-6, with TRBD1 matching over 7 bases. The J segment lost 2 bases and the V segment lost 5 bases, leaving 3 bases of the junction unmatched. This CDR3 is built from 15 residues. The germline V gene encodes CDR1 MNHEY and CDR2 SMNVEV (reference sequence). The CDR3 protein is CASSHDRAYNSPLHF. The CDR3 DNA follows: TGTGCCAGCAGTCACGACAGGGCCTATAATTCACCCCTCCACTTT.

This clone has just one count. The CDR3 protein is CASSLGSGIGNTIYF. CDR3 in DNA: TGCGCCAGCAGCTTGGGGTCCGGGATTGGAAACACCATATATTTT. The chain is built from TRBV5-1 and TRBJ1-3, with D hard to call. V lost 0 bases and J lost 3, with 10 bases in between. Germline values: CDR1 SGHRS, CDR2 YFSETQ. This CDR3 comprises 15 residues.

The chain couples TRBV11-1 to TRBJ1-1, with 7 bases fitting TRBD1. V dropped 3 bases and J dropped 5; count of bases not matched to a gene: 6. The CDR3 has 14 residues. Germline loops: CDR1 SGHAT, CDR2 FQDESV (reference sequence). The CDR3 spells CASSLGRGQTEAFF. CDR3 coding DNA: TGTGCCAGCAGCTTGGGTAGGGGGCAAACTGAAGCTTTCTTT.

The rearrangement links TRBV12-1 to TRBJ2-7; TRBD1 reflects the table's D call only, with no check against the DNA. TRBV12-1 is deemed a pseudogene. The CDR3 extends over 13 amino acids. In DNA, the CDR3 is TGTGCCAGCAGCCCAGTGACATCGTACGAGCAGTACGTC. It translates to CASSPVTSYEQYV.

This clone showed up just once. The J gene is TRBJ1-2, the V gene TRBV29-1; 10 bases line up with TRBD1. J was trimmed by 6 bases and V by 5 bases; bases with no gene match: 3. The CDR3 loop spans 12 amino acids. Germline V gives CDR1 SQVTM, CDR2 ANQGSEA. CDR3: CSVWDRGDGYTF. The CDR3 DNA is TGCAGCGTTTGGGACAGGGGTGATGGCTACACCTTC.

This clone was found once. The chain uses TRBV5-1 and TRBJ1-1; TRBD1 matches 7 bases. Germline trimming cut 4 bases from V and 5 bases from J; bases unmatched to any gene: 5. The length of the CDR3 is 13 residues. Per germline, CDR1 SGHRS and CDR2 YFSETQ. CDR3 amino acids: CASSPTGQTEAFF. The CDR3 nucleotides are TGCGCCAGCAGCCCGACAGGGCAGACTGAAGCTTTCTTT.

The chain employs TRBV11-2 and TRBJ1-2; D uncertain. Trimming took off 0 bases at V and 7 bases at J, with 18 bases between the two ends. CDR3 length: 16 amino acids. Germline V CDR1 and CDR2: SGHAT, FQNNGV. In DNA form, the CDR3 reads TGTGCCAGCAGCTTAGACGGGTGGTGGAAAACTGGTGGCTACACCTTC. It encodes CASSLDGWWKTGGYTF.

This chain connects TRBV2 to TRBJ1-1; a weak D match, TRBD1 (5 bases). Germline assignment: CDR1 SNHLY and CDR2 FYNNEI. The CDR3 has 14 residues. V lost 4 bases and J 1 base, leaving 10 bases between the germline ends. Here the CDR3 DNA reads TGTGCCAGCAGTGTGTGGGGCTCGAACACTGAAGCTTTCTTT. Protein sequence: CASSVWGSNTEAFF.

The rearrangement links TRBV7-8 to TRBJ2-5, with 9 bases identical to TRBD2. Germline lookup yields CDR1 SGHVS and CDR2 FQNEAQ. This CDR3 is 17 amino acids long. Germline trimming cut 0 bases from V and 1 base from J; bases unmatched to any gene: 6. CDR3 loop: CASSLAGLAGIQETQYF. Here the CDR3 DNA reads TGTGCCAGCAGCTTAGCGGGGCTAGCGGGGATCCAAGAGACCCAGTACTTC.